This entry is about one T cell receptor (beta chain). Its antigen is as yet unknown. This sample was taken from a study of shared clonotypes between healthy human individuals. Findings and limits, study-wide: Memory subsets generally showed lower estimated richness than naive subsets.

The CDR3 totals 11 residues. Germline V gene data show CDR1 as GTSNPN and CDR2 as SVGIG (reference sequence). Sequenced by immunoSEQ multiplex PCR; TCRdb stores in-frame clones only, minus some. The sample has approximately 1.1 million clones, about four fifths seen once. Sequencing was done on a sample of memory CD4+ T cells from PBMCs. Subset defined: CD45RA-negative fraction. J is TRBJ2-5 and V is TRBV30; D not certain. The J call is in doubt because the DNA end fits TRBJ2-7 better. This clonotype originated in a man aged 18 to 35 in good health. Some clones in this sample may be carry-over from other donors' samples. CDR3 DNA sequence: TGTGCCTGGGGTACCTACGACGAGCAGTACTTC. It yields the protein CAWGTYDEQYF.